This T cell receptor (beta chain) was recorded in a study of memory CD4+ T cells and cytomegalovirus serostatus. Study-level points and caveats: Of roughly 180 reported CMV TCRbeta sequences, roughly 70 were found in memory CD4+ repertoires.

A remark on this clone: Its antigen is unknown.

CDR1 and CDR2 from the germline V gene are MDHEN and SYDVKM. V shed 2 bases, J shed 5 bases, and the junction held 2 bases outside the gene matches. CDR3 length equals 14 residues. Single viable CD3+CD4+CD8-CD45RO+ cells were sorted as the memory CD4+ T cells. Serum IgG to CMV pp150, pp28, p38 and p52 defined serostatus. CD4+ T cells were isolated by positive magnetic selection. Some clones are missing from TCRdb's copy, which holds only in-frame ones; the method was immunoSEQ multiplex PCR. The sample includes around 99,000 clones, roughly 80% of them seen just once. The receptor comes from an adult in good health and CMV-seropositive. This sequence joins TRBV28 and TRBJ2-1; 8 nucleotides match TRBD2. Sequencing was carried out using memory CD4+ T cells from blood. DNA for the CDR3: TGTGCCAGCAGTTTAGCGGGAGGCAACAATGAGCAGTTCTTC. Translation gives CASSLAGGNNEQFF.